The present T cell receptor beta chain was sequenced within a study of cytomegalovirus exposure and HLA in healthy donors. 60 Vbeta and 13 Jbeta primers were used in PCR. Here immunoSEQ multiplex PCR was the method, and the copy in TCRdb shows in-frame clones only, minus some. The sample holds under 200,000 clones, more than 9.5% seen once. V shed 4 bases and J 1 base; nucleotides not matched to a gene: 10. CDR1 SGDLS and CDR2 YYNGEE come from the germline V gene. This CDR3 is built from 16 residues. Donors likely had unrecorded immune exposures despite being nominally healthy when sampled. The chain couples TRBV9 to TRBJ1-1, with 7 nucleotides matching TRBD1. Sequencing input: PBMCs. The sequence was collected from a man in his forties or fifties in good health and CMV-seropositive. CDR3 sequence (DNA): TGTGCCAGCAGCACTTTAGGGGGCGGGGAGAACACTGAAGCTTTCTTT. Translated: CASSTLGGGENTEAFF.